The 11 T cell receptor beta chains below come from one sample, sequenced in a study of cytomegalovirus exposure and HLA in healthy donors. Here immunoSEQ multiplex PCR was the method, and the copy in TCRdb shows in-frame clones only, minus some. The sample lists more than 250,000 clones, about 90% occurring once. Sequencing used PBMCs. These TCRs come from a woman aged 25 to 45 in good health and CMV-seropositive.

This chain joins TRBV2 and TRBJ2-7, with 9 nucleotides matching TRBD1. V was clipped by 6 bases and J by 3 bases; unmatched bases: 6. The CDR3 contains 14 residues. The germline V gene has CDR1 SNHLY and CDR2 FYNNEI. This CDR3 is CASSATGGGYEQYF. As DNA, the CDR3 is TGTGCCAGCAGCGCGACAGGGGGAGGCTACGAGCAGTACTTC.

As regards this clone: Germline is not matched at one junction end, which may reflect a read error. This chain uses TRBV7-3 with TRBJ2-7; the match to TRBD2 covers 12 bases. This CDR3 spans 16 amino acids. CDR1 SGHTA and CDR2 FQGTGA come from the germline V gene. DNA of the CDR3: TGTGCCAGCAGCGTAACCGGACTAGCGGGAAACAACGAGCAGTACTTC. This sequence encodes CASSVTGLAGNNEQYF.

The rearrangement joins TRBV7-3 to TRBJ2-2, with D unclear. This CDR3 region has 15 residues. The germline gives CDR1 SGHTA, CDR2 FQGTGA. The germline V and J ends were trimmed by 0 bases and 1 base, with 6 bases remaining between them. The CDR3 reads CASSLTGRNTGELFF. DNA for the CDR3: TGTGCCAGCAGCTTAACGGGAAGGAACACCGGGGAGCTGTTTTTT.

This clone was seen a handful of times. The sample contains more than one DNA sequence encoding this CDR3. V usage is TRBV7-9 and J usage is TRBJ1-5; D not certain. Per germline, CDR1 SEHNR and CDR2 FQNEAQ (reference sequence). The V end was cut by 1 base, the J end by 1 base, with 8 bases between. The CDR3 spans 15 residues. CDR3 nucleotides: TGTGCCAGCAGCTTAGAGGGCGGAAGCAATCAGCCCCAGCATTTT. This translates into CASSLEGGSNQPQHF.

V gene TRBV27 combines with J gene TRBJ2-7; 12 nucleotides match TRBD2. CDR3 length: 17 residues. The ends lost 3 bases at V and 6 bases at J; junction bases unmatched: 12. The germline V gene has CDR1 MNHEY and CDR2 SMNVEV (reference sequence). The DNA for the CDR3 is TGTGCCAGCAGTTTCCAATATCGGACTAGCGGGGCAGCCGAGCAGTACTTC. Amino acid sequence: CASSFQYRTSGAAEQYF.

The chain uses TRBV28 and TRBJ1-5, with a tentative D call TRBD1 (5 bases). The V gene's germline CDR1 is MDHEN and CDR2 SYDVKM. This CDR3 is 14 amino acids long. V lost 6 bases and J lost 0, with 9 bases in between. CDR3 in DNA: TGTGCCAGCAGGGGGGGACTTAGCAATCAGCCCCAGCATTTT. Its protein product is CASRGGLSNQPQHF.

The rearrangement uses TRBV5-6 and TRBJ1-4, with TRBD1 as a possible D gene (5 bases). This CDR3 comprises 12 residues. V was shortened by 3 bases and J by 7 bases, with 7 bases between the two germline ends. In germline, CDR1 is SGHDT, CDR2 YYEEEE. The CDR3 sequence: CASSSGGEKLFF. In DNA, the CDR3 is TGTGCCAGCAGCTCGGGGGGTGAAAAACTGTTTTTT.

This sequence joins TRBV28 and TRBJ1-1; 7 bases are shared with TRBD1. The CDR3 covers 13 residues. Germline V CDR1 and CDR2: MDHEN, SYDVKM. The V segment lost 5 bases and the J segment 7 bases; nucleotides outside the gene matches: 7. The CDR3 is CASSLQGQGEAFF. CDR3 sequence (DNA): TGTGCCAGCAGTCTACAGGGGCAGGGTGAAGCTTTCTTT. The full variable domain, its missing parts supplied by reference TRBV28 and TRBJ1-1, is DVKVTQSSRYLVKRTGEKVFLECVQDMDHENMFWYRQDPGLGLRLIYFSYDVKMKEKGDIPEGYSVSREKKERFSLILESASTNQTSMYLCASSLQGQGEAFFGQGTRLTVV.

This sequence joins TRBV2 and TRBJ2-2; D assignment may be TRBD1 or TRBD2 (5 bases each). CDR1 is SNHLY, CDR2 FYNNEI, per germline. The CDR3 runs to 14 residues. Trimming took off 5 bases at V and 2 bases at J, with 9 bases between the two ends. The CDR3 DNA is TGTGCCAGCAGTAGGGACCGAAACACCGGGGAGCTGTTTTTT. It is translated as CASSRDRNTGELFF.

CDR3 nucleotides: TGTGCCAGCAGCTTCCCGGGGGGGAACACTGAAGCTTTCTTT. Protein sequence: CASSFPGGNTEAFF. The chain combines TRBV5-4 with TRBJ1-1; perhaps TRBD1 as D (5 bases). The length of the CDR3 is 14 residues. V was pared by 2 bases and J by 1 base, with 9 bases between. The germline gives CDR1 SGHNT, CDR2 YYREEE (reference sequence).

Written as DNA, the CDR3 is TGTGCCAGCGGGGAAACAGAGCCTGGAAACACCATATATTTT. Translating gives CASGETEPGNTIYF. This chain joins TRBV7-8 and TRBJ1-3; D is ambiguous. The CDR3 has 14 amino acids. V was trimmed by 8 bases and J by 2 bases, leaving 13 bases between them. CDR1 and CDR2 (germline): SGHVS, FQNEAQ.